This T cell receptor (beta chain) was captured by sequencing in a study of T cells in Graves' hyperthyroidism and ophthalmopathy. The CDR3 covers 11 residues. Trimming cost V 6 bases and J 8 bases; bases outside gene matches: 6. Germline loops: CDR1 DFQATT, CDR2 SNEGSKA (reference sequence). Amplification targeted TCR beta CDR3 regions from RNA transcripts. During a first-round RT-PCR of the TCR CDR3, the HTBI primer set was used. TCRdb called the multiplex PCR reads again in MiXCR, with one record for every CDR3 protein. Here the sample spans hundreds of thousands of distinct CDR3 sequences, 45% being singletons.

Input material: peripheral blood or thyroid tissue (not recorded which). The receptor comes from an adult man with Graves' disease, either hyperthyroidism or ophthalmopathy (not recorded which). The V call is TRBV20-1, the J call TRBJ1-2, with 7 bases lining up with TRBD1. CDR3 loop: CSADRVQGYTF. As DNA, the CDR3 is TGCAGTGCCGACAGGGTCCAAGGCTACACCTTC.